The rows below give T cell receptor beta chains drawn from one sample of a study of OX40 agonist ivuxolimab in advanced cancers. Sequencing used immunoSEQ multiplex PCR; TCRdb keeps in-frame clones, though not all of them. The sample consists of tens of thousands of clones, approximately 80% of them appearing once. The source material was CD4+ or CD8+ T cells sorted from blood, sampled in a trial of the OX40 agonist ivuxolimab. The receptors originated from an adult with an advanced solid tumor such as melanoma, head and neck, liver or kidney cancer. Both conserved end residues are part of each CDR3. The D gene is left open where the match is weak. Rows may omit the clone size; those that give it use once, few, many or a size class.

.	.	TRBV29-1	TRBJ2-1	CSVVGSSGPYNEQFF	TGCAGCGTTGTGGGTAGCTCAGGACCCTACAATGAGCAGTTCTTC
.	.	TRBV30	TRBJ1-5	CAWNGGSNQPQHF	TGTGCCTGGAATGGCGGGAGCAATCAGCCCCAGCATTTT
.	.	TRBV6-1	TRBJ2-5	CASSEARIKYF	TGTGCCAGCAGTGAAGCGCGAATCAAGTACTTC
TRBD1	.	TRBV14	TRBJ2-7	CASSPGQGPLYEQYF	TGTGCCAGCAGCCCGGGACAGGGGCCCCTCTACGAGCAGTACTTC
.	.	TRBV5-5	TRBJ2-3	CASATFTTDTQYF	TGTGCCAGCGCTACCTTTACCACAGATACGCAGTATTTT
.	.	TRBV19	TRBJ1-1	CASSIVGRVDTEAFF	TGTGCCAGTAGTATAGTTGGCAGGGTTGACACTGAAGCTTTCTTT
.	.	TRBV19	TRBJ1-1	CLGGGQQGRSTEAFF	TGTCTCGGGGGAGGACAGCAGGGGAGAAGCACTGAAGCTTTCTTT
TRBD1	.	TRBV11-3	TRBJ2-7	CASSLERTGAYEQYF	TGTGCCAGCAGCTTAGAACGGACAGGGGCCTACGAGCAGTACTTC
.	once	TRBV4-2	TRBJ1-4	CASSQEGGPTNEKLFF	TGTGCCAGCAGCCAAGAAGGGGGACCAACTAATGAAAAACTGTTTTTT
TRBD2	.	TRBV30	TRBJ2-1	CAWNPGGSYNEQFF	TGTGCCTGGAACCCGGGGGGCTCCTACAATGAGCAGTTCTTC
TRBD1	.	TRBV7-2	TRBJ1-3	CASSLATGGGNTIYF	TGTGCCAGCAGCTTAGCAACAGGGGGAGGAAACACCATATATTTT
.	.	TRBV27	TRBJ1-1	CASSPYPEVGVNTEAFF	TGTGCCAGCAGTCCCTACCCCGAGGTGGGGGTGAACACTGAAGCTTTCTTT
.	once	TRBV5-5	TRBJ2-1	CASSLGVLGGYNEQFF	TGTGCCAGCAGCTTGGGTGTTCTGGGGGGATACAATGAGCAGTTCTTC
.	.	TRBV6-1	TRBJ1-6	CASSEEAGGVRSNSPLHF	TGTGCCAGCAGTGAAGAAGCGGGAGGTGTCAGATCTAATTCACCCCTCCACTTT
.	.	TRBV6-5	TRBJ1-2	CASRKWDTTNYGYTF	TGTGCCAGCAGGAAGTGGGACACAACTAACTATGGCTACACCTTC
TRBD1	.	TRBV30	TRBJ1-2	CAWSVRGTGNPNYGYTF	TGTGCCTGGAGTGTAAGGGGGACAGGTAACCCTAACTATGGCTACACCTTC
.	.	TRBV7-9	TRBJ1-6	CASSDFLRGENSPLHF	TGTGCCAGCAGCGATTTTCTACGGGGGGAGAACTCACCCCTCCACTTT
TRBD1	.	TRBV7-9	TRBJ2-5	CASRTGGKETQYF	TGTGCCAGCAGGACAGGGGGGAAAGAGACCCAGTACTTC
.	.	TRBV23-1	TRBJ1-5	CASSQPGAVRGSNQPQHF	TGCGCCAGCAGTCAACCGGGGGCGGTGAGGGGCAGCAATCAGCCCCAGCATTTT
.	once	TRBV6-5	TRBJ1-2	CASSYSRDNYGYTF	TGTGCCAGCAGTTACTCTAGGGATAACTATGGCTACACCTTC
TRBD1	.	TRBV5-1	TRBJ2-3	CASSLRDRGDRQYF	TGCGCCAGCAGCTTGCGGGACAGGGGAGATAGGCAGTATTTT
TRBD2	.	TRBV15	TRBJ2-2	CATTGGYTGELFF	TGTGCCACCACCGGGGGGTACACCGGGGAGCTGTTTTTT
.	.	TRBV5-1	TRBJ1-1	CASSLRGTMNTEAFF	TGCGCCAGCAGCTTGCGGGGCACCATGAACACTGAAGCTTTCTTT